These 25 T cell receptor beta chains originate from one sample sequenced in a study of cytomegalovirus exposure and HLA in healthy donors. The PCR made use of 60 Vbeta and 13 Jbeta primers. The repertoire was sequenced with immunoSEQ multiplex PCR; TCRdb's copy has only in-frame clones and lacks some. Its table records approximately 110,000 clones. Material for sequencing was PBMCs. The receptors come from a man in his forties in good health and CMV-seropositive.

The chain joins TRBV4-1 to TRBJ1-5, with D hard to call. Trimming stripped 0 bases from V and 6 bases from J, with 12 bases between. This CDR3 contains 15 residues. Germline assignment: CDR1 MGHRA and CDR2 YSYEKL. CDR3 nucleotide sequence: TGCGCCAGCAGCCAAGAGTGGGCAGACGGTCAGCCCCAGCATTTT. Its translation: CASSQEWADGQPQHF.

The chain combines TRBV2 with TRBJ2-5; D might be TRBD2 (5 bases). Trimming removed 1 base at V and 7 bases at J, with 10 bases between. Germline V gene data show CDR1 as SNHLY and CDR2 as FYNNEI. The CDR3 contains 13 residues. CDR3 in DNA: TGTGCCAGCAGTGAAGGGACTCCCTGGACCCAGTACTTC. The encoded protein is CASSEGTPWTQYF.

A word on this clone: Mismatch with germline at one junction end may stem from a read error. The CDR3 sequence: CSVEGTSGSTLWNGQFF. DNA for the CDR3: TGCAGCGTTGAAGGGACTAGCGGGAGCACCCTATGGAATGGGCAGTTCTTC. V and J are TRBV29-1 and TRBJ2-1; 13 nucleotides agree with TRBD2. CDR1 is SQVTM and CDR2 is ANQGSEA in the germline V gene. This CDR3 is built from 17 residues.

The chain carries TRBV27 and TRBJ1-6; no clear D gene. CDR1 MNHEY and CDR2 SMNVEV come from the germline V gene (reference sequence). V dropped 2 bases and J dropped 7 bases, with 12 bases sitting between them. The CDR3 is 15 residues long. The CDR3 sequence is CASSLRGESNSPLHF. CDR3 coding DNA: TGTGCCAGCAGTTTACGCGGGGAGAGCAATTCACCCCTCCACTTT.

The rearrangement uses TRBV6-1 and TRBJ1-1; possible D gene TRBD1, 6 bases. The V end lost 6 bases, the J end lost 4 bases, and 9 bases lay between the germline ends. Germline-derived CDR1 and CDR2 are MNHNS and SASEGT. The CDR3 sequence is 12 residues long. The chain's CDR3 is CASRNRVTEAFF. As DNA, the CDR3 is TGTGCCAGCAGGAACAGGGTCACTGAAGCTTTCTTT.

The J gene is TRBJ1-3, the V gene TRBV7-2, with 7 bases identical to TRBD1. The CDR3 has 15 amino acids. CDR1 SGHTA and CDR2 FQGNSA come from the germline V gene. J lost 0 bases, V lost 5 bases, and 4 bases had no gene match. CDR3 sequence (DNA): TGTGCCAGCAGCCGGGACAGTGTCTCTGGAAACACCATATATTTT. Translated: CASSRDSVSGNTIYF.

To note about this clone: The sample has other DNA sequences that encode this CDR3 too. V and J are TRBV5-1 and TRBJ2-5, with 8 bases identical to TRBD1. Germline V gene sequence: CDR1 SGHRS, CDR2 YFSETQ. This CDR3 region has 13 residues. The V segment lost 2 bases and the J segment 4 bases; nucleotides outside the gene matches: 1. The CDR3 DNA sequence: TGCGCCAGCAGCTTACAGGGGGGAGAGACCCAGTACTTC. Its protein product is CASSLQGGETQYF.

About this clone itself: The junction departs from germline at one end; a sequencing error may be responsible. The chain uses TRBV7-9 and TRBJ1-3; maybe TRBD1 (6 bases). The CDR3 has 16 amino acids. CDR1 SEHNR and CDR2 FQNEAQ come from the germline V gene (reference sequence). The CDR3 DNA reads TGTGCCAGCACCTTAGTCAGGGGTGGCTCTGGAAACACCATATATTTT. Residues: CASTLVRGGSGNTIYF.

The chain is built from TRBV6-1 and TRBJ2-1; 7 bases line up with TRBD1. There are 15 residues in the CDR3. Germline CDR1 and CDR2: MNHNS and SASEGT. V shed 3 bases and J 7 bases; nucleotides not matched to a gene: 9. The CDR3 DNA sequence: TGTGCCAGCAGTGATCCTCGACAGGGCCTAAATGAGCAGTTCTTC. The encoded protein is CASSDPRQGLNEQFF.

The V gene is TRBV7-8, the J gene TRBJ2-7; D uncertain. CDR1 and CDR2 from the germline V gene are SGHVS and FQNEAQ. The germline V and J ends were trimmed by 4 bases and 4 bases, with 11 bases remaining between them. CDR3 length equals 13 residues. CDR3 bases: TGTGCCAGCAGCTCCCCTAGTGAATACGAGCAGTACTTC. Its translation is CASSSPSEYEQYF. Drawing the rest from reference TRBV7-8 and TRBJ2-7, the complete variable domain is GAGVSQSPRYKVAKRGQDVALRCDPISGHVSLFWYQQALGQGPEFLTYFQNEAQLDKSGLPSDRFFAERPEGSVSTLKIQRTQQEDSAVYLCASSSPSEYEQYFGPGTRLTVT.

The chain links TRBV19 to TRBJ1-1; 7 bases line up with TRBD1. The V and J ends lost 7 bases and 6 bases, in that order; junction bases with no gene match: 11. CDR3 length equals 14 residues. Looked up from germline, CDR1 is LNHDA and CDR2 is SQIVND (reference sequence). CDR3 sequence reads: CASISDRVNAEAFF. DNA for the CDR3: TGTGCCAGTATTTCCGACAGGGTAAACGCTGAAGCTTTCTTT.

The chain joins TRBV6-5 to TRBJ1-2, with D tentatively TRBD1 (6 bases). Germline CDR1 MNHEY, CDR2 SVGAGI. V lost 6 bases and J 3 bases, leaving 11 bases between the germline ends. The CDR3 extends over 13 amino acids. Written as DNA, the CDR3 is TGTGCCAGCAGATCATACAGGGACTATGGCTACACCTTC. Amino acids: CASRSYRDYGYTF.

CDR3 protein: CASSSDYSNQPQHF. The CDR3 DNA reads TGTGCCAGCAGTTCCGACTATAGCAATCAGCCCCAGCATTTT. The J gene is TRBJ1-5, the V gene TRBV2; D is unclear. This CDR3 is 14 amino acids long. Trimming removed 5 bases from V and 0 bases from J, with 8 bases in between. Germline-derived CDR1 and CDR2 are SNHLY and FYNNEI.

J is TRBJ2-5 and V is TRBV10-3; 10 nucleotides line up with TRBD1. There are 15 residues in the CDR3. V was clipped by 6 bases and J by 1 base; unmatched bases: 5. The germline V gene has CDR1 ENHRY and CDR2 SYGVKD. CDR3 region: CAISRDRGLQETQYF. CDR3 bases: TGTGCCATCAGCCGGGACAGGGGCCTCCAAGAGACCCAGTACTTC.

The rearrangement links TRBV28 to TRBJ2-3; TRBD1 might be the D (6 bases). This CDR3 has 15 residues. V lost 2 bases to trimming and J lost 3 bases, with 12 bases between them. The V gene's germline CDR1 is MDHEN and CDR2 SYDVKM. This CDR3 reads CASSLGQKETDTQYF. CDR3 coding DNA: TGTGCCAGCAGTTTAGGACAGAAAGAAACAGATACGCAGTATTTT. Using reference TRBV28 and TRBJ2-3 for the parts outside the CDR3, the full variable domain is DVKVTQSSRYLVKRTGEKVFLECVQDMDHENMFWYRQDPGLGLRLIYFSYDVKMKEKGDIPEGYSVSREKKERFSLILESASTNQTSMYLCASSLGQKETDTQYFGPGTRLTVL.

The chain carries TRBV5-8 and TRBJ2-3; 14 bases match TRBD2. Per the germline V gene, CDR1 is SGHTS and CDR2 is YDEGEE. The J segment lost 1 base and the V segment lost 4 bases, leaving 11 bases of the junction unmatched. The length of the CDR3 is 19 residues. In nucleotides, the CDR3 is TGTGCCAGCAGCCGCTACCGACTAGCGGGAGGGCTGGGCACAGATACGCAGTATTTT. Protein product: CASSRYRLAGGLGTDTQYF.

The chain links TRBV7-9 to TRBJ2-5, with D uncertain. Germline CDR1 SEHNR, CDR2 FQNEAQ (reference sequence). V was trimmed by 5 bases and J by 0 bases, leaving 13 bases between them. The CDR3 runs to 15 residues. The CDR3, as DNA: TGTGCCAGCAGCCCCGGATTAAGCGACCAAGAGACCCAGTACTTC. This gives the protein CASSPGLSDQETQYF.

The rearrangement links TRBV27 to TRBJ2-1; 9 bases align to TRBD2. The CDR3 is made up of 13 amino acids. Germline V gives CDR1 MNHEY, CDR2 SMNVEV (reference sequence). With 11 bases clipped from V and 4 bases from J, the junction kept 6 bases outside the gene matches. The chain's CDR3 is CAAQAGGYNEQFF. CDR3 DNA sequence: TGTGCCGCACAGGCGGGAGGGTACAATGAGCAGTTCTTC.

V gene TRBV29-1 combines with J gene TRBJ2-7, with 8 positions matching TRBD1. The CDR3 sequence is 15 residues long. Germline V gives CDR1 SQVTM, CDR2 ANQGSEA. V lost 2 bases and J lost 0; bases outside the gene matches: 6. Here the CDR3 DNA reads TGCAGCGTTGAAACACAGGGGGGCGCCTCCTACGAGCAGTACTTC. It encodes CSVETQGGASYEQYF.

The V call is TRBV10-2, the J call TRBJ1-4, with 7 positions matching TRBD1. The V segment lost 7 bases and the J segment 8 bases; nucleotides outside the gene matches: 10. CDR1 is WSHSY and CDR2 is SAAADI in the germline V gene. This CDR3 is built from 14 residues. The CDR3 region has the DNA TGCGCCAGCAACCACAGGGGCAGTTTCGAAAAACTGTTTTTT. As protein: CASNHRGSFEKLFF.

This chain's CDR3 is CASSPLGRGSNQPQHF. The DNA of the CDR3 is TGTGCCAGTAGTCCCCTTGGCCGAGGAAGCAATCAGCCCCAGCATTTT. The V and J genes are TRBV19 and TRBJ1-5; D remains ambiguous. Looked up from germline, CDR1 is LNHDA and CDR2 is SQIVND (reference sequence). There are 16 residues in the CDR3. Trimming cost V 5 bases and J 1 base, with 15 bases left between them.

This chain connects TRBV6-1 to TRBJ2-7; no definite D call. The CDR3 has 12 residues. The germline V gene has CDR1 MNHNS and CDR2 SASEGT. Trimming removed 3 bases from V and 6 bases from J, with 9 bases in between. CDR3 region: CASSEVVSEQYF. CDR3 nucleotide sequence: TGTGCCAGCAGTGAGGTGGTCAGCGAGCAGTACTTC.

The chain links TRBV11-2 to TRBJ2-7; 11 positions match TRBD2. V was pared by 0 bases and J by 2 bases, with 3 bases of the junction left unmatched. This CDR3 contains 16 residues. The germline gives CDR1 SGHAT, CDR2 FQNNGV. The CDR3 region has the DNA TGTGCCAGCAGCTTAGATAAACTAGCGGGGGCCTACGAGCAGTACTTC. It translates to CASSLDKLAGAYEQYF.

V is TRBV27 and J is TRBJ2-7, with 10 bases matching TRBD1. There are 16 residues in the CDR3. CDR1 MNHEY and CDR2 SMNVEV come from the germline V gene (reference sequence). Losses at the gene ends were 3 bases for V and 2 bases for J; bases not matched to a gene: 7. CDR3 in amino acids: CASSFTPGTGAYEQYF. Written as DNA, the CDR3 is TGTGCCAGCAGTTTCACTCCCGGGACAGGGGCCTACGAGCAGTACTTC.

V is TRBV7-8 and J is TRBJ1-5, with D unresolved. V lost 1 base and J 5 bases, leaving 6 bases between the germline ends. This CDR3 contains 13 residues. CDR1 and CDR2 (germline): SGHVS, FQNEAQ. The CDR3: CASSLERDQPQHF. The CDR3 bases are TGTGCCAGCAGCTTAGAGAGGGATCAGCCCCAGCATTTT.